This passage covers 11 T cell receptor beta chains from one sample sequenced in a study of graft-versus-host responses after intestinal transplantation. Processing released intraepithelial and lamina propria lymphocytes from the graft tissue. Repertoires were generated with immunoSEQ multiplex PCR, while TCRdb's copy carries only in-frame clones and drops some. The top ten hold under 4% of the sample, which has fewer than 20,000 clones, approximately 80% seen once. The specimen was ileum tissue, collected around 580 days after intestinal transplantation. The receptors were sampled from a human patient who received an intestinal transplant, so some T cells may come from the graft donor.

Only a few counts were recorded for this clone. The chain recombines TRBV5-4 with TRBJ2-7; TRBD2 aligns across 8 bases. Germline V lookup: CDR1 SGHNT, CDR2 YYREEE (reference sequence). J gave up 3 bases and V 2 bases, and 10 bases lay outside the gene matches. The CDR3 is 16 residues long. The CDR3 sequence is CASSFPGQAGDYEQYF. The CDR3 DNA reads as TGTGCCAGCAGCTTCCCAGGGCAAGCGGGAGACTACGAGCAGTACTTC.

This CDR3 is CASTTGPTNYGYTF. The DNA for the CDR3 is TGTGCCAGCACGACAGGGCCAACTAACTATGGCTACACCTTC. V is TRBV21-1 and J is TRBJ1-2; the table names TRBD1, a call not compared with the DNA. TRBV21-1 is a pseudogene. The CDR3 contains 14 residues.

The CDR3 is CASSLFRTGSMAEKLFF. The CDR3 coding sequence is TGCGCCAGCAGCTTGTTCAGAACCGGGTCCATGGCTGAAAAACTGTTTTTT. The chain uses TRBV5-1 and TRBJ1-4; no reliable D call. V lost 1 base and J 7 bases, leaving 20 bases between the germline ends. Per the germline V gene, CDR1 is SGHRS and CDR2 is YFSETQ. The CDR3 runs 17 residues. The full variable domain, completed using reference TRBV5-1 and TRBJ1-4, is KAGVTQTPRYLIKTRGQQVTLSCSPISGHRSVSWYQQTPGQGLQFLFEYFSETQRNKGNFPGRFSGRQFSNSRSEMNVSTLELGDSALYLCASSLFRTGSMAEKLFFGSGTQLSVL.

The rearrangement links TRBV12-5 to TRBJ2-1; D may be TRBD1 or TRBD2 (6 bases each). The CDR3 is 15 amino acids. Germline values: CDR1 LGHNT, CDR2 FRNRAP. Trimming cost V 7 bases and J 10 bases, with 23 bases left between them. The chain's CDR3 is CASATSGGWGQEQFF. The DNA of the CDR3 is TGTGCTAGTGCCACGTCCGGGGGTTGGGGACAAGAGCAGTTCTTC.

Written as DNA, the CDR3 is TGTGCCAGTAGAACAGGGTACCAGCCCCAGCATTTT. Residues: CASRTGYQPQHF. The J gene is TRBJ1-5, the V gene TRBV19, with D perhaps TRBD1 (6 bases). Trimming shortened V by 6 bases and J by 7 bases, and 10 bases separated the two germline ends. Germline V CDR1 and CDR2: LNHDA, SQIVND (reference sequence). This CDR3 is 12 amino acids long.

CDR3 coding DNA: TGCGCCAGCAGCCCCAGACTAGCGGGCCTCCAAGAGACCCAGTACTTC. It is translated as CASSPRLAGLQETQYF. The J gene is TRBJ2-5, the V gene TRBV5-1, with 10 bases matching TRBD2. CDR1 and CDR2 from the germline V gene are SGHRS and YFSETQ. The V gene end was trimmed by 4 bases and the J gene end by 1 base; junction bases not matched to a gene: 7. The length of the CDR3 is 16 residues.

V is TRBV6-5 and J is TRBJ1-2; TRBD1 might be the D (5 bases). Germline V gene sequence: CDR1 MNHEY, CDR2 SVGAGI. The CDR3 is made up of 13 amino acids. Deletions cut 6 bases from V and 8 bases from J, with 16 bases between. Here the CDR3 reads CASRLDMSRGYTF. The CDR3 nucleotides are TGTGCCAGCAGATTGGACATGTCGCGGGGCTACACCTTC.

V is TRBV9 and J is TRBJ2-5; TRBD1 matches at 8 bases. The J call may be wrong; the DNA end is better matched by TRBJ2-7. The CDR3 consists of 14 residues. Germline V gene data show CDR1 as SGDLS and CDR2 as YYNGEE. CDR3 nucleotide sequence: TGTGCCAGCAGCGCTACCGGGACAGGCTACGAGCAGTACTTC. Translation gives CASSATGTGYEQYF.

V gene TRBV2 combines with J gene TRBJ2-2; 7 nucleotides match TRBD1. V was pared by 6 bases and J by 2 bases, with 9 bases of the junction left unmatched. The CDR3 has 16 amino acids. From germline, CDR1 is SNHLY and CDR2 FYNNEI. In nucleotides, the CDR3 is TGTGCCAGCAGCAATACCGGGACAGATAACACCGGGGAGCTGTTTTTT. This encodes CASSNTGTDNTGELFF.

The chain links TRBV4-1 to TRBJ2-3; 7 nucleotides line up with TRBD1. V was clipped by 4 bases and J by 0 bases; unmatched bases: 10. Germline loops: CDR1 MGHRA, CDR2 YSYEKL. The CDR3 is made up of 17 amino acids. The CDR3 sequence: CASSPRTGTESTDTQYF. DNA of the CDR3: TGCGCCAGCAGCCCCCGAACGGGGACAGAGAGCACAGATACGCAGTATTTT.

This sequence joins TRBV19 and TRBJ1-1, with no clear D. CDR1 is LNHDA, CDR2 SQIVND, per germline (reference sequence). V dropped 5 bases and J dropped 3 bases, with 16 bases sitting between them. CDR3 length: 15 amino acids. In DNA form, the CDR3 reads TGTGCCAGTAGTTACCCATCAAGAGGGCACACTGAAGCTTTCTTT. As protein: CASSYPSRGHTEAFF.